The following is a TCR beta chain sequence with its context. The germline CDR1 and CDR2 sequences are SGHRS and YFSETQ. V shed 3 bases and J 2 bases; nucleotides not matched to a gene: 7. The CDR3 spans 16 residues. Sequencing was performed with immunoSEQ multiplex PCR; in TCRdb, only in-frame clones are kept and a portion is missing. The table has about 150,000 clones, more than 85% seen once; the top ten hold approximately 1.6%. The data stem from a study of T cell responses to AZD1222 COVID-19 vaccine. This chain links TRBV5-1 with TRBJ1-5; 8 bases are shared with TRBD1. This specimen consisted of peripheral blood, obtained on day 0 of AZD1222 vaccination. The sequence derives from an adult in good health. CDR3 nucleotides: TGCGCCAGCAGCTGGGGGGACAGGATAGGCAATCAGCCCCAGCATTTT. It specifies CASSWGDRIGNQPQHF.